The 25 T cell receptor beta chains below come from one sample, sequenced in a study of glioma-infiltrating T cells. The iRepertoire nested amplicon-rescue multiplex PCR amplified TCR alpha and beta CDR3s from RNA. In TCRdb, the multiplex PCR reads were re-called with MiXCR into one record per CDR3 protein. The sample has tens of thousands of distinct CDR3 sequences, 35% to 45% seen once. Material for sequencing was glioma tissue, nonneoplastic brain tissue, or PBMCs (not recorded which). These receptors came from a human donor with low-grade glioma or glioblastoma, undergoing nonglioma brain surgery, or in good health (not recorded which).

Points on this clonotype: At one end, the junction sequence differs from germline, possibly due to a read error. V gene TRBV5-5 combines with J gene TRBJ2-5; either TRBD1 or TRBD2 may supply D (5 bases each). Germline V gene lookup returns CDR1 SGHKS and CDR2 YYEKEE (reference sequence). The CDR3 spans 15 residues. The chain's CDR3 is CASSLVDSLRETKYF. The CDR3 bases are TGTGCCAGCAGCTTGGTCGACAGCTTGAGGGAGACCAAGTACTTC. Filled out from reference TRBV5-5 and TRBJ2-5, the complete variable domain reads DAGVTQSPTHLIKTRGQQVTLRCSPISGHKSVSWYQQVLGQGPQFIFQYYEKEERGRGNFPDRFSARQFPNYSSELNVNALLLGDSALYLCASSLVDSLRETKYFGPGTRLLVL.

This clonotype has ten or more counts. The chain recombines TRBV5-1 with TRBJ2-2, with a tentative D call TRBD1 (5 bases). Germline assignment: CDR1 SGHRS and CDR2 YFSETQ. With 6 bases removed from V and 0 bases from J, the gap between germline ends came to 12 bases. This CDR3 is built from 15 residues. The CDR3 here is CASTPTEANTGELFF. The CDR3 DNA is TGCGCCAGCACCCCGACAGAGGCGAACACCGGGGAGCTGTTTTTT.

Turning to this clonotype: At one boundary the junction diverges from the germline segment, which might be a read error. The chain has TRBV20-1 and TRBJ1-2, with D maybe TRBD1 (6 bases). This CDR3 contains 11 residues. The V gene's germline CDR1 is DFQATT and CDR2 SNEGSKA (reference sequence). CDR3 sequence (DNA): TGCAGTGTAGTCTCGCGTGGGGGCTACAGCTTC. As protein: CSVVSRGGYSF.

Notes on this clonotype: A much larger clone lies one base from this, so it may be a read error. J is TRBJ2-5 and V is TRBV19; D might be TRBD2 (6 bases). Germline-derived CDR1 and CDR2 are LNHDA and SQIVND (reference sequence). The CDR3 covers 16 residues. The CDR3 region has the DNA TGTGCCTGTAGTATAGTACCGCGGGATCGGCAGGAGACCCAGTACTTC. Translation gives CACSIVPRDRQETQYF.

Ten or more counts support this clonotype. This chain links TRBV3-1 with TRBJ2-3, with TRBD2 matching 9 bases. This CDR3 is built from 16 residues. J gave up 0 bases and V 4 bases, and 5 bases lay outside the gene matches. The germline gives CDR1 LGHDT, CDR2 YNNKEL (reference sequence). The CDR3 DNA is TGTGCCAGCAGCCCCCGTAGCGGGGGAAGCACAGATACGCAGTATTTT. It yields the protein CASSPRSGGSTDTQYF.

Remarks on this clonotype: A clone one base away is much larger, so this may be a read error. The CDR3 region is CAGSSNRGQETQYF. CDR3 nucleotides: TGTGCCGGCAGCTCAAACAGGGGCCAAGAGACCCAGTACTTC. The chain employs TRBV7-8 and TRBJ2-7, with 7 bases matching TRBD1. The last part of the DNA fits TRBJ2-5 better; the J call may be wrong. The CDR3 runs to 14 residues. In germline, CDR1 is SGHVS, CDR2 FQNEAQ.

CDR3 sequence (DNA): TGCAGTGCCCCGGCCGTGTGGACTAGCGGCCCTACCTACAATGAGCAGTTCTTC. Its protein product is CSAPAVWTSGPTYNEQFF. The chain couples TRBV20-1 to TRBJ2-1, with 10 bases aligning to TRBD2. The CDR3 extends over 18 amino acids. Germline values: CDR1 DFQATT, CDR2 SNEGSKA (reference sequence). The V and J ends lost 6 bases and 2 bases, in that order; junction bases with no gene match: 16.

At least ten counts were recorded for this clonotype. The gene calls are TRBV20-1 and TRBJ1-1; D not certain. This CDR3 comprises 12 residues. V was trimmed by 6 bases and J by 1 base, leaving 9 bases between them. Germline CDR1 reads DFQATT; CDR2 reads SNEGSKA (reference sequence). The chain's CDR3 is CSAALRNTEAFF. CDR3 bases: TGCAGTGCGGCCCTCAGGAACACTGAAGCTTTCTTT.

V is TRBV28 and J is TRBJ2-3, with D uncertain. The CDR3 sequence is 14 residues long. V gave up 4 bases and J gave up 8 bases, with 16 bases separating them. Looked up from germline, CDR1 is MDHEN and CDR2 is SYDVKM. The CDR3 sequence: CASSSRRHTGTQYF. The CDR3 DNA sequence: TGTGCCAGCAGTTCACGCAGGCACACGGGTACGCAGTATTTT. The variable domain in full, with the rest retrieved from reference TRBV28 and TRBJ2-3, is DVKVTQSSRYLVKRTGEKVFLECVQDMDHENMFWYRQDPGLGLRLIYFSYDVKMKEKGDIPEGYSVSREKKERFSLILESASTNQTSMYLCASSSRRHTGTQYFGPGTRLTVL.

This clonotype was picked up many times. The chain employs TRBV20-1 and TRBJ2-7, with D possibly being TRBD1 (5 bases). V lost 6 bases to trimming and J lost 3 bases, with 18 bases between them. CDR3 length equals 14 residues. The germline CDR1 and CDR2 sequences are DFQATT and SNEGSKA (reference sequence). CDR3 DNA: TGCAGTGCCGAAATTCAGGGCAAGGACTACGAGCAGTACTTC. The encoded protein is CSAEIQGKDYEQYF.

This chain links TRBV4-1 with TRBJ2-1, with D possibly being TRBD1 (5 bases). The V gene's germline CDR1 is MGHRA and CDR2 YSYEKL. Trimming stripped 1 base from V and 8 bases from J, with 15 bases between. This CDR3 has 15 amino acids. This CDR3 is CASSQVGARYDEQFF. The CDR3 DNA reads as TGCGCCAGCAGCCAAGTAGGGGCGCGGTACGATGAGCAGTTCTTC.

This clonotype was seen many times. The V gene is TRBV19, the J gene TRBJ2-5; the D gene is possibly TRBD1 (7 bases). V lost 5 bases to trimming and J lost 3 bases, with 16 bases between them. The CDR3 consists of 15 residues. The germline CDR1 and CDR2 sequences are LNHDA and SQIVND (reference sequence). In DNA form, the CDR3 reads TGTGCCAGTAGTGGGAGGACAGGTGGCGAAGAGACCCAGTACTTC. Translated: CASSGRTGGEETQYF.

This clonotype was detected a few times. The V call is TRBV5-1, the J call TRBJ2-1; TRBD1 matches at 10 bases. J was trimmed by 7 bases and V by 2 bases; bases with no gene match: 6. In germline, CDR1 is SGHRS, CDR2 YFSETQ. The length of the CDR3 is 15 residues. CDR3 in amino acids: CASSFVTGGWNEQFF. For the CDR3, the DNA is TGCGCCAGCAGCTTCGTGACAGGGGGCTGGAATGAGCAGTTCTTC.

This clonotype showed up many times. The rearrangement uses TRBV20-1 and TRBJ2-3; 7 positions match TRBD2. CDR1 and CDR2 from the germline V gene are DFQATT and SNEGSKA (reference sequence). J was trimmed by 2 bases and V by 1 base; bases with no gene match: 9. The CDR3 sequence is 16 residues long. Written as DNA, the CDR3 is TGCAGTGCTAGAGTAGGAAGCGGGAAGGTCACAGATACGCAGTATTTT. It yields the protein CSARVGSGKVTDTQYF.

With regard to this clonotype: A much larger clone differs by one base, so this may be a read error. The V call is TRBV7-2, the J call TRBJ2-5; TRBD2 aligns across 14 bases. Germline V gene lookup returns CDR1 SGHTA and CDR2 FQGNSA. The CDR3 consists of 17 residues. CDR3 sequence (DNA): TGTGCCAGCAGCTTCGTCGGGACTAGCGGGGGACAAGAGACCAAGTACTTC. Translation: CASSFVGTSGGQETKYF. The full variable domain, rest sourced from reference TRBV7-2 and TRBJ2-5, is GAGVSQSPSNKVTEKGKDVELRCDPISGHTALYWYRQSLGQGLEFLIYFQGNSAPDKSGLPSDRFSAERTGGSVSTLTIQRTQQEDSAVYLCASSFVGTSGGQETKYFGPGTRLLVL.

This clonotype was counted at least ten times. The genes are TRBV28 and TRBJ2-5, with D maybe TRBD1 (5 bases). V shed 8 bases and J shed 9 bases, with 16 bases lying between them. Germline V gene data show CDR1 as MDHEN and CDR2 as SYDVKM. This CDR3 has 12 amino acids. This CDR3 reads CASLGRKGAQYF. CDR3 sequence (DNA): TGTGCCAGCCTCGGGCGTAAAGGGGCCCAGTACTTC.

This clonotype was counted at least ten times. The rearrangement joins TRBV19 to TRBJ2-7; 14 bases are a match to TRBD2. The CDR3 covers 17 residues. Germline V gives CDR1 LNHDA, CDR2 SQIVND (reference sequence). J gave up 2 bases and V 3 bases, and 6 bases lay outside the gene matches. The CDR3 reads CASSIPGLAGEAYEQYF. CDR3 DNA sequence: TGTGCCAGTAGTATTCCGGGACTAGCGGGAGAGGCCTACGAGCAGTACTTC.

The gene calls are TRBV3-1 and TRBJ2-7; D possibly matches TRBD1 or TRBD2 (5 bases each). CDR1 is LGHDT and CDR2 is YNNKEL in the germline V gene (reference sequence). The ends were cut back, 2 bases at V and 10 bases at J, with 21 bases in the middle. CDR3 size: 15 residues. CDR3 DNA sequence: TGTGCCAGCAGCCAATATCTCGGGGCTCGAGAGGCCCAGTACTTC. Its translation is CASSQYLGAREAQYF.

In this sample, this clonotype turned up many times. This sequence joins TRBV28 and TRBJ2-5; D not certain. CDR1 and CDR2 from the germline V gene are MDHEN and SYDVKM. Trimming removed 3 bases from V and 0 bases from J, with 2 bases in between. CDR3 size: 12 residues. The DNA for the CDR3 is TGTGCCAGCAGTTTGTACCAAGAGACCCAGTACTTC. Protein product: CASSLYQETQYF.

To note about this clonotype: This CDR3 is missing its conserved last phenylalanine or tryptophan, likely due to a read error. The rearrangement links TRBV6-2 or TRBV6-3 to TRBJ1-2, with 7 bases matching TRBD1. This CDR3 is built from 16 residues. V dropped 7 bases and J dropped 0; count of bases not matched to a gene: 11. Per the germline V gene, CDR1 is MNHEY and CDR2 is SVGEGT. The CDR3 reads CASNRGGYNSNYGYTI. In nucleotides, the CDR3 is TGTGCCAGCAACAGGGGAGGATACAATTCTAACTATGGCTACACCATC.

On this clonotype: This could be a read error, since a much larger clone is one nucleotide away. DNA for the CDR3: TGTGCCAGCAGTTCTTCAGATTCACCCCTCCACTTT. This sequence encodes CASSSSDSPLHF. V gene TRBV12-3 or TRBV12-4 combines with J gene TRBJ1-6, with D hard to call. CDR3 length: 12 residues. V was pared by 4 bases and J by 8 bases, with 6 bases between.

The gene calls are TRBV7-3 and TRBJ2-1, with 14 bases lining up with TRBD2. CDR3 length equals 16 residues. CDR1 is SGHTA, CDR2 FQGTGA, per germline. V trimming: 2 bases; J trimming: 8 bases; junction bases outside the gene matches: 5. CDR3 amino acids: CASSLLTSGRADEQFF. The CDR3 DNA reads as TGTGCCAGCAGCTTACTGACTAGCGGGAGGGCGGATGAGCAGTTCTTC.

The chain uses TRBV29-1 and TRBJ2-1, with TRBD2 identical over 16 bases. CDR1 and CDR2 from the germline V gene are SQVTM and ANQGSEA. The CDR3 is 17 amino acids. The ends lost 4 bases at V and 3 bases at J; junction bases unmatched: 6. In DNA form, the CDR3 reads TGCAGCGTTGGGGGGACTAGCGGGGGGGTTGACTACAATGAGCAGTTCTTC. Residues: CSVGGTSGGVDYNEQFF.

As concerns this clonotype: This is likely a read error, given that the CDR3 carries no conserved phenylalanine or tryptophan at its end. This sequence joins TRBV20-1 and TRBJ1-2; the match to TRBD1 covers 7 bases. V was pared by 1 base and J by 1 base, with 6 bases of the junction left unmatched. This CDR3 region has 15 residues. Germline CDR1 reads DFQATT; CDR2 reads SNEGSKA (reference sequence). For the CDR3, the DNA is TGCAGTGCTAGAGGGTACAGGGGCCTTAACTATGGCTACACCATC. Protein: CSARGYRGLNYGYTI.

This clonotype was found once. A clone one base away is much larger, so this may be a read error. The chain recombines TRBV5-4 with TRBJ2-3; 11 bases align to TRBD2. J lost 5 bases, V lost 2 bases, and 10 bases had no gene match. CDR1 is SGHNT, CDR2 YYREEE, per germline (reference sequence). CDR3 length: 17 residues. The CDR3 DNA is TGTGCCAGCAGCTTTCCGACTAGCGGGGCTTTTAAAGATACGCAGTATTTT. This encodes CASSFPTSGAFKDTQYF.